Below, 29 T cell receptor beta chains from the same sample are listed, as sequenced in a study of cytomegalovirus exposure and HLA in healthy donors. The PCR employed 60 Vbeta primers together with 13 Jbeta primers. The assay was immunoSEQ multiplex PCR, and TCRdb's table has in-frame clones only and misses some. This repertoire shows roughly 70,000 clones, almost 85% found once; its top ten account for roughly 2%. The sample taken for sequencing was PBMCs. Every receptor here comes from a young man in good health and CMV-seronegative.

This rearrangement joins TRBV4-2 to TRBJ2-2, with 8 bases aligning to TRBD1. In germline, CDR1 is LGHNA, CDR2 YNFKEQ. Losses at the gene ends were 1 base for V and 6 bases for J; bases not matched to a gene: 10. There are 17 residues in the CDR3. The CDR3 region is CASSQAGQGFFPGELFF. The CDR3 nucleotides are TGTGCCAGCAGCCAAGCAGGACAGGGATTCTTTCCCGGGGAGCTGTTTTTT.

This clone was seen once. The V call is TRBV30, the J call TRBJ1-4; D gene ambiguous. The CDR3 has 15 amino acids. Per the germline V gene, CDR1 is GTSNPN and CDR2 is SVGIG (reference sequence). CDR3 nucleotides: TGTGCTATAGAGGGTGGCGTCTGGCAAAATGAAAAACTGTTTTTT. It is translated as CAIEGGVWQNEKLFF.

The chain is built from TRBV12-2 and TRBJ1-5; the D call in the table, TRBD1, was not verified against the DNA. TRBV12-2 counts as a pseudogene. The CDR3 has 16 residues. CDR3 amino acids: CASRLVTGQGLQPQHF. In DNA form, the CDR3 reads TGTGCAAGTCGCTTAGTGACGGGACAGGGCCTTCAGCCCCAGCATTTT.

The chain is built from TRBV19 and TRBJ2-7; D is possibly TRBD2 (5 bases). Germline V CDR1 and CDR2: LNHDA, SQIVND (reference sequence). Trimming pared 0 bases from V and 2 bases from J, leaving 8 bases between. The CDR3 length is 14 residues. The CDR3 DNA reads TGTGCCAGTAGTATAGAAGCGGCGCCCTACGAGCAGTACTTC. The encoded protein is CASSIEAAPYEQYF. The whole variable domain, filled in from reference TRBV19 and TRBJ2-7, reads DGGITQSPKYLFRKEGQNVTLSCEQNLNHDAMYWYRQDPGQGLRLIYYSQIVNDFQKGDIAEGYSVSREKKESFPLTVTSAQKNPTAFYLCASSIEAAPYEQYFGPGTRLTVT.

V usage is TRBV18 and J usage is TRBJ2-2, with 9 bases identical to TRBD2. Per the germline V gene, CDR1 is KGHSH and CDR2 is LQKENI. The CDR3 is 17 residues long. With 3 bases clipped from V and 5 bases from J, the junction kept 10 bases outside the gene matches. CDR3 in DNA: TGTGCCAGCTCACCGATGGGGACTAGCCTTGGGACCGGGGAGCTGTTTTTT. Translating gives CASSPMGTSLGTGELFF.

This chain's CDR3 is CASSVGGRDHSGANVLTF. For the CDR3, the DNA is TGTGCCAGCAGCGTAGGTGGCAGGGATCACTCTGGGGCCAACGTCCTGACTTTC. The chain uses TRBV9 and TRBJ2-6, with D possibly TRBD1 on 5 matching bases. The CDR3 is 18 amino acids. CDR1 is SGDLS, CDR2 YYNGEE, per germline. V was trimmed by 0 bases and J by 0 bases, leaving 13 bases between them.

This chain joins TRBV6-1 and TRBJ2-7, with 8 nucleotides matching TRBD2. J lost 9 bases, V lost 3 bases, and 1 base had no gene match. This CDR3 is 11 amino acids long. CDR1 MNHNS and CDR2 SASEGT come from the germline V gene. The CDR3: CASSDSGTQYF. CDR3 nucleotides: TGTGCCAGCAGTGATAGCGGGACGCAGTACTTC.

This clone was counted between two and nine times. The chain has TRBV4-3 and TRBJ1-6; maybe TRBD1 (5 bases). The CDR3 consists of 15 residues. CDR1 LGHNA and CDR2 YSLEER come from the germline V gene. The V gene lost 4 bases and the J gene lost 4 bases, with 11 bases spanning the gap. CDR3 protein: CASSPGTEYNSPLHF. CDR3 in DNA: TGCGCCAGCAGCCCAGGGACTGAATATAATTCACCCCTCCACTTT.

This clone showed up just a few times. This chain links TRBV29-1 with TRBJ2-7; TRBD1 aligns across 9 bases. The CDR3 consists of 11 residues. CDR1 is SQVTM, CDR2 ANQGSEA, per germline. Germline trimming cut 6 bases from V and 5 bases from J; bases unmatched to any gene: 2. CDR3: CSVRTGDEQYF. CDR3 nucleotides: TGCAGCGTCAGGACAGGGGACGAGCAGTACTTC.

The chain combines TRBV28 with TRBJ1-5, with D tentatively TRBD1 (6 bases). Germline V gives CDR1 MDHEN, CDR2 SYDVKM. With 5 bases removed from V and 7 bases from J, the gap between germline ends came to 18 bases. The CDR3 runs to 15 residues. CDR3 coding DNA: TGTGCCAGCAGTGTGGGGACAACTACGGGACAGCCCCAGCATTTT. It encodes CASSVGTTTGQPQHF.

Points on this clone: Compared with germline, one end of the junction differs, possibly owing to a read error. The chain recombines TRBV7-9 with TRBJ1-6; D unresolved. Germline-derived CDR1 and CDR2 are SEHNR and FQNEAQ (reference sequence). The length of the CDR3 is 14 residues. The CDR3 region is CSSSFDGENSPLHF. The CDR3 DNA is TGTTCCAGCAGCTTCGACGGGGAGAATTCACCCCTCCACTTT.

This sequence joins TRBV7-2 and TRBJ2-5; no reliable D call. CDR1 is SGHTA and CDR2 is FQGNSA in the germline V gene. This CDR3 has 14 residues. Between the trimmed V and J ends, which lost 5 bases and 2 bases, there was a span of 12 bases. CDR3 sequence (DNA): TGTGCCAGCAGCCGACAACGCAAACAAGAGACCCAGTACTTC. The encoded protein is CASSRQRKQETQYF.

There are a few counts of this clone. CDR3 bases: TGTGCCAGCAGTAACAGGGGGCGCGGCAACGAGCAGTACTTC. This encodes CASSNRGRGNEQYF. V gene TRBV6-5 combines with J gene TRBJ2-7, with 9 bases identical to TRBD1. CDR1 and CDR2 (germline): MNHEY, SVGAGI. The junction had 7 bases not matched to a gene; V was cut back by 5 bases and J by 5 bases. The length of the CDR3 is 14 residues.

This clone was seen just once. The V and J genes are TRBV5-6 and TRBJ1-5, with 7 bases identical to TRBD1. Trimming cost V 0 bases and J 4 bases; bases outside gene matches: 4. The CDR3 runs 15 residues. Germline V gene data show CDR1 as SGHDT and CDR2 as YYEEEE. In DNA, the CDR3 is TGTGCCAGCAGCTTGGGCAGGGGGTCTAATCAGCCCCAGCATTTT. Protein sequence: CASSLGRGSNQPQHF.

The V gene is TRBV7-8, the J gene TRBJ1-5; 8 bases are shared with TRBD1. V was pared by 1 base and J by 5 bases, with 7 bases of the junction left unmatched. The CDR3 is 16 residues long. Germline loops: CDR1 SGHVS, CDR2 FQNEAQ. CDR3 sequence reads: CASSLGLQGAYQPQHF. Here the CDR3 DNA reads TGTGCCAGCAGCTTAGGCCTCCAGGGGGCTTATCAGCCCCAGCATTTT.

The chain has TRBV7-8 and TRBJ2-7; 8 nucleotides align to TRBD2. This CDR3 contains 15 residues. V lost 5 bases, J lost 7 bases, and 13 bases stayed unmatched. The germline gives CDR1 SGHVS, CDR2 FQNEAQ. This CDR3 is CASSPRGGPTGEQYF. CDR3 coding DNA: TGTGCCAGCAGCCCCCGGGGGGGGCCTACCGGGGAGCAGTACTTC.

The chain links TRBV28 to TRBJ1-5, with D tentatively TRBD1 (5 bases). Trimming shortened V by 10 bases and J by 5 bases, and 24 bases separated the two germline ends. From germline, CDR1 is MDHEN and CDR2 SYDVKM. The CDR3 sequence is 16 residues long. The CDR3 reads CATWPGGWQGYQPQHF. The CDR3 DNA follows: TGTGCCACTTGGCCTGGGGGGTGGCAGGGCTATCAGCCCCAGCATTTT.

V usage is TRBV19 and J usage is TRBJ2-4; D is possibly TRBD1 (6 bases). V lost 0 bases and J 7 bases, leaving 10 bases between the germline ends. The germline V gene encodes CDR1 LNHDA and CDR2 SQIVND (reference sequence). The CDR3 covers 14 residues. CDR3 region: CASSIDPQGNIQYF. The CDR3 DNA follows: TGTGCCAGTAGTATAGATCCACAGGGTAACATTCAGTACTTC.

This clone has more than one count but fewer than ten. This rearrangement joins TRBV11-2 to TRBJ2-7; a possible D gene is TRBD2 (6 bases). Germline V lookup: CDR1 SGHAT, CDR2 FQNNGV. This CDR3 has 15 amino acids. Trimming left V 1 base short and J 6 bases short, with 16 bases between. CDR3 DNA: TGTGCCAGCAGCTTAGCGGGACTGGCTCCGAGCGAGCAGTACTTC. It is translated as CASSLAGLAPSEQYF.

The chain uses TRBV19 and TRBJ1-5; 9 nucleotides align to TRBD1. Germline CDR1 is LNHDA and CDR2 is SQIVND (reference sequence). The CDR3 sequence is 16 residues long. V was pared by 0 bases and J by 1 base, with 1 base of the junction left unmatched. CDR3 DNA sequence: TGTGCCAGTAGTATAGAGGGGACAGGGAGCAATCAGCCCCAGCATTTT. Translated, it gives CASSIEGTGSNQPQHF.

This CDR3 is CASSQDSTGTSRGHEQFF. DNA for the CDR3: TGTGCCAGCAGCCAAGATAGTACCGGGACTAGCAGGGGTCATGAGCAGTTCTTC. The chain recombines TRBV4-2 with TRBJ2-1, with 9 positions matching TRBD2. Germline trimming cut 0 bases from V and 8 bases from J; bases unmatched to any gene: 14. This CDR3 contains 18 residues. From germline, CDR1 is LGHNA and CDR2 YNFKEQ.

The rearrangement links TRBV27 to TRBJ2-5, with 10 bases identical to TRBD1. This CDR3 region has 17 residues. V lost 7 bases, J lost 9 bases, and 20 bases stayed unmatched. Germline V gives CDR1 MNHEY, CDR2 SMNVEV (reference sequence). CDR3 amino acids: CASNSTPGQGTVGAQYF. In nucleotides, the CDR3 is TGTGCCAGCAATTCAACGCCGGGACAGGGGACCGTTGGGGCCCAGTACTTC.

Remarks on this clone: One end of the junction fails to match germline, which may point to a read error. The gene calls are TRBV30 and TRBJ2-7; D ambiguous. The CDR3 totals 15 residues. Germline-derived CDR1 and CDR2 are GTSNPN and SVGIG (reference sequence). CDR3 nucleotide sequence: TGTGCCTGGAGTGTATGGGCAACAACCCCTATCGAGCAGCACTTC. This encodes CAWSVWATTPIEQHF.

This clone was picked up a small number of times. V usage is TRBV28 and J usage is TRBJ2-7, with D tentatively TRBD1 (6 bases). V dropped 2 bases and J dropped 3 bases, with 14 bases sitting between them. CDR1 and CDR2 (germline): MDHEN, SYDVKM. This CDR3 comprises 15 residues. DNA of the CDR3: TGTGCCAGCAGTTTAGGTTCGGTCAGGGGCTACGAGCAGTACTTC. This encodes CASSLGSVRGYEQYF.

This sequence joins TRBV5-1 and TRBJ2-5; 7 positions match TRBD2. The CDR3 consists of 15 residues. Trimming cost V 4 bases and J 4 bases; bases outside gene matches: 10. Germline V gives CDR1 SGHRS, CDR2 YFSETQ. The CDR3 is CASSVGLVKGETQYF. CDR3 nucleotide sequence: TGCGCCAGCAGCGTAGGACTAGTTAAAGGAGAGACCCAGTACTTC.

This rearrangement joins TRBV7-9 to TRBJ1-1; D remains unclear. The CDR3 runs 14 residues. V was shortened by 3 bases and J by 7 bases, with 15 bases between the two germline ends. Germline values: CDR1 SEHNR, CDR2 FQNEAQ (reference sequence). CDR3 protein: CASSLTFGEFEAFF. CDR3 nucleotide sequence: TGTGCCAGCAGCTTGACATTTGGGGAGTTTGAAGCTTTCTTT.

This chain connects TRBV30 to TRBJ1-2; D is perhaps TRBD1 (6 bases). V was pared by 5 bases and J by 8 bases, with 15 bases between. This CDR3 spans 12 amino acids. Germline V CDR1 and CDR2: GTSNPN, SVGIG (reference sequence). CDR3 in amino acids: CAWAPGAGGYTF. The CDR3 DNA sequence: TGTGCCTGGGCCCCAGGGGCAGGAGGCTACACCTTC.

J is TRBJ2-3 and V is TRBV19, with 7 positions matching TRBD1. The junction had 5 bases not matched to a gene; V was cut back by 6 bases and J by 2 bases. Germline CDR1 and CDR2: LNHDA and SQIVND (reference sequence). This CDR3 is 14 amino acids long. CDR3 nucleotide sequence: TGTGCCAGTAGCGGGACAGAGATCACAGATACGCAGTATTTT. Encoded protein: CASSGTEITDTQYF.

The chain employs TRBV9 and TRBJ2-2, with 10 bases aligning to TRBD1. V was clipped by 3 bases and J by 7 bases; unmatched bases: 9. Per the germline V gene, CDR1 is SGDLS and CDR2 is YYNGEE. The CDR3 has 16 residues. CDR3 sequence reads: CASSARDRGRVGELFF. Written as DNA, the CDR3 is TGTGCCAGCAGCGCGAGAGACAGGGGGCGTGTCGGGGAGCTGTTTTTT. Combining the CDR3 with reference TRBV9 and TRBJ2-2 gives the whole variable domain DSGVTQTPKHLITATGQRVTLRCSPRSGDLSVYWYQQSLDQGLQFLIQYYNGEERAKGNILERFSAQQFPDLHSELNLSSLELGDSALYFCASSARDRGRVGELFFGEGSRLTVL.